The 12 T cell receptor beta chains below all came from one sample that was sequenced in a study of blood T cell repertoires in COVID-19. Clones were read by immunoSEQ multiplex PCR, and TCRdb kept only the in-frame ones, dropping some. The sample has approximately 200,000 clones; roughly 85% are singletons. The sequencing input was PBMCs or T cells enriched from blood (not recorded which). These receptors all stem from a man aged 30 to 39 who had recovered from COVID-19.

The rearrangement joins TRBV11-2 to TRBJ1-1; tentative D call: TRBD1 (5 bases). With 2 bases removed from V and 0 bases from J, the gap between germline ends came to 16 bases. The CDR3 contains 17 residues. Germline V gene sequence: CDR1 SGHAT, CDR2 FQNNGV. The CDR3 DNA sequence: TGTGCCAGCAGCTTAACTCCCCAGGGAGGATTGAACACTGAAGCTTTCTTT. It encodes CASSLTPQGGLNTEAFF.

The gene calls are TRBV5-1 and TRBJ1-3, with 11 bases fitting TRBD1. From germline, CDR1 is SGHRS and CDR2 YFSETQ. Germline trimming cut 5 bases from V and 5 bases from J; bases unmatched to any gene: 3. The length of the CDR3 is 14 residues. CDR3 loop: CASSGQGARNTIYF. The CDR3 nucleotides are TGCGCCAGCAGTGGACAGGGGGCGAGAAACACCATATATTTT. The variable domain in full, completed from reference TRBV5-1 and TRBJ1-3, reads KAGVTQTPRYLIKTRGQQVTLSCSPISGHRSVSWYQQTPGQGLQFLFEYFSETQRNKGNFPGRFSGRQFSNSRSEMNVSTLELGDSALYLCASSGQGARNTIYFGEGSWLTVV.

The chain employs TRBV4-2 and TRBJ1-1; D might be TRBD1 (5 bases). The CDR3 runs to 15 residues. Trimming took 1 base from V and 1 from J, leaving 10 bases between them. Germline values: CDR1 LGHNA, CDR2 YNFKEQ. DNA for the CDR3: TGTGCCAGCAGCCAAGGGGGCCGCACGAACACTGAAGCTTTCTTT. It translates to CASSQGGRTNTEAFF.

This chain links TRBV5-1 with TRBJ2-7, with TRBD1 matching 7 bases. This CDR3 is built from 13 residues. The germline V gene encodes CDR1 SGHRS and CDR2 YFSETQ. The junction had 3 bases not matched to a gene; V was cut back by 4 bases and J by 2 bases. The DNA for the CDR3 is TGCGCCAGCAGCCGGACAGGAGCCTACGAGCAGTACTTC. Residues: CASSRTGAYEQYF.

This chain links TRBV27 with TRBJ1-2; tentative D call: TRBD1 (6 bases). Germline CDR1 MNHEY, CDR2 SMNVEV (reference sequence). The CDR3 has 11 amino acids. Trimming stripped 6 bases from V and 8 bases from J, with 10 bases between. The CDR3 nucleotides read TGTGCCAGCAGCGGTGGGGGCGGCTACACCTTC. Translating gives CASSGGGGYTF.

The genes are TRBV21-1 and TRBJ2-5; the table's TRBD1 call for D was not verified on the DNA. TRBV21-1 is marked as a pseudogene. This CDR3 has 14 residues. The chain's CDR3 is CASSPPTGRETQYF. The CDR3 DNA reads TGTGCCAGCAGCCCCCCGACAGGGAGGGAGACCCAGTACTTC.

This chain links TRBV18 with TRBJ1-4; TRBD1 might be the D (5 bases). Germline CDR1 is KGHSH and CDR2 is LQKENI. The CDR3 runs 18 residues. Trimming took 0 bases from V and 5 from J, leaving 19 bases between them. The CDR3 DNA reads TGTGCCAGCTCACCACCGGTCCAGGGCCGTACGGCGAATGAAAAACTGTTTTTT. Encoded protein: CASSPPVQGRTANEKLFF.

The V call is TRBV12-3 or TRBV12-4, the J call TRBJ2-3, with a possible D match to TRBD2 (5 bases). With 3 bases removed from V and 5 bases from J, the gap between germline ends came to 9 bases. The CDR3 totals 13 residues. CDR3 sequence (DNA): TGTGCCAGCAGTTTCTCTCGGGGAGATACGCAGTATTTT. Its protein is CASSFSRGDTQYF.

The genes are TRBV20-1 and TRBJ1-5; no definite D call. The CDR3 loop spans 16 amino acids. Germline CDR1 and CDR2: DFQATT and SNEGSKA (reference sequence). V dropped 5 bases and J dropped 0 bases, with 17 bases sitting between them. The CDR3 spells CSAGDLRSGSNQPQHF. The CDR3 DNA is TGCAGTGCTGGTGATTTAAGGTCGGGTAGCAATCAGCCCCAGCATTTT.

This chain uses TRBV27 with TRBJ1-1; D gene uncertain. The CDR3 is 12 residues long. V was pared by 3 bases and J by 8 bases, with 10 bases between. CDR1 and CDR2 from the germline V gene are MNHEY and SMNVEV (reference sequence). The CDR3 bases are TGTGCCAGCAGTTTCCCCGGGGAAGAAGCTTTCTTT. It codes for CASSFPGEEAFF.

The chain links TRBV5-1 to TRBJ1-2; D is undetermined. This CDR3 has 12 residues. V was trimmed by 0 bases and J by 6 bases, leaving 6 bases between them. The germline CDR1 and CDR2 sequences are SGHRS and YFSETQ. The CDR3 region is CASSLDPDGYTF. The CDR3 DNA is TGCGCCAGCAGCTTGGACCCAGATGGCTACACCTTC.

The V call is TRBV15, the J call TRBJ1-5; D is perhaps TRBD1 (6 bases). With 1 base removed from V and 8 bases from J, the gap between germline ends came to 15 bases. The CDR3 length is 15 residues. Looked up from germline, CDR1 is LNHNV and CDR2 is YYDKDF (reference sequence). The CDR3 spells CATSRVSGVDEPQHF. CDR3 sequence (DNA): TGTGCCACCAGCAGAGTGTCAGGGGTTGACGAGCCCCAGCATTTT.